Presented here are 20 T cell receptor beta chains from one specimen sequenced in a study of T-cell reconstitution after alpha-beta-depleted transplantation in children. Molecular barcoding with unique molecular identifiers was used for the TCRbeta library. Each CDR3 protein is one row after TCRdb ran MiXCR on the PCR reads. The table records about 610,000 distinct CDR3 sequences, about a quarter of them present only once. Sequenced here: PBMCs, sampled before TCRalphabeta/CD19-depleted stem cell transplant. These receptors all stem from a boy in the first two years of life with Wiskott-Aldrich syndrome, due to receive a stem cell transplant.

This clonotype was seen a few times. The chain combines TRBV18 with TRBJ2-1; 7 bases match TRBD2. The CDR3 is made up of 14 amino acids. CDR1 and CDR2 (germline): KGHSH, LQKENI. V was pared by 2 bases and J by 7 bases, with 5 bases of the junction left unmatched. In DNA, the CDR3 is TGTGCCAGCTCACCAGGCAGGGAGGGGAATGAGCAGTTCTTC. As protein: CASSPGREGNEQFF.

V gene TRBV20-1 combines with J gene TRBJ2-5; D assignment may be TRBD1 or TRBD2 (5 bases each). This CDR3 comprises 14 residues. CDR1 DFQATT and CDR2 SNEGSKA come from the germline V gene (reference sequence). Trimming pared 2 bases from V and 3 bases from J, leaving 13 bases between. Here the CDR3 reads CSARWDRSKETQYF. The CDR3 DNA reads TGCAGTGCTAGATGGGACCGGTCGAAAGAGACCCAGTACTTC.

The chain employs TRBV6-5 and TRBJ2-7; 8 bases line up with TRBD1. V gave up 3 bases and J gave up 7 bases; unmatched junction bases: 14. Germline V CDR1 and CDR2: MNHEY, SVGAGI. The CDR3 runs to 16 residues. CDR3 amino acids: CASSYRDLRTGLEQYF. The CDR3 DNA follows: TGTGCCAGCAGTTATCGCGACCTTCGGACAGGGCTGGAGCAGTACTTC.

The chain recombines TRBV5-1 with TRBJ2-5; TRBD1 aligns across 11 bases. The V gene end was trimmed by 3 bases and the J gene end by 7 bases; junction bases not matched to a gene: 8. The CDR3 covers 15 residues. CDR1 SGHRS and CDR2 YFSETQ come from the germline V gene. In DNA, the CDR3 is TGCGCCAGCAGCTCGATAGGACAGGGGGCCGGGACCCAGTACTTC. Translated, it gives CASSSIGQGAGTQYF.

The chain links TRBV12-3 or TRBV12-4 to TRBJ2-3, with TRBD1 identical over 8 bases. V lost 5 bases to trimming and J lost 0 bases; unmatched junction nucleotides: 4. This CDR3 spans 15 amino acids. Here the CDR3 reads CASSGRTGSTDTQYF. CDR3 DNA sequence: TGTGCCAGCAGTGGTCGGACAGGGAGCACAGATACGCAGTATTTT.

This clonotype occurred a few times. The chain carries TRBV5-6 and TRBJ2-2, with TRBD2 identical over 14 bases. The CDR3 sequence is 17 residues long. The V gene's germline CDR1 is SGHDT and CDR2 YYEEEE. The trim removed 3 bases at V and 3 bases at J, leaving 4 bases unmatched. CDR3 loop: CASSSGTSGRDTGELFF. Written as DNA, the CDR3 is TGTGCCAGCAGCTCCGGGACTAGCGGGAGAGACACCGGGGAGCTGTTTTTT.

This rearrangement joins TRBV18 to TRBJ2-5; D is possibly TRBD2 (6 bases). Germline lookup yields CDR1 KGHSH and CDR2 LQKENI. This CDR3 spans 13 amino acids. V gave up 3 bases and J gave up 6 bases, with 11 bases separating them. CDR3 nucleotide sequence: TGTGCCAGCTCACCCGGGGACTTAAAGACCCAGTACTTC. Its protein is CASSPGDLKTQYF.

CDR3 nucleotide sequence: TGCAGCGCCCTGGGGGGGGAGGGCCTCTACAATGAGCAGTTCTTC. Translated, it gives CSALGGEGLYNEQFF. The chain employs TRBV29-1 and TRBJ2-1, with 7 bases fitting TRBD2. Germline CDR1 SQVTM, CDR2 ANQGSEA. Germline trimming cut 7 bases from V and 3 bases from J; bases unmatched to any gene: 12. CDR3 length: 15 amino acids.

This clonotype was seen a few times. The genes are TRBV27 and TRBJ2-4; D is possibly TRBD1 or TRBD2 (5 bases each). The length of the CDR3 is 13 residues. Trimming took 2 bases from V and 11 from J, leaving 13 bases between them. Germline V gene data show CDR1 as MNHEY and CDR2 as SMNVEV (reference sequence). The CDR3, as DNA: TGTGCCAGCAGTTTACAGGGAGAAAGGTTTCAGTACTTC. It is translated as CASSLQGERFQYF.

The genes are TRBV7-2 and TRBJ1-1, with D perhaps TRBD1 (6 bases). CDR3 size: 13 residues. Germline CDR1 reads SGHTA; CDR2 reads FQGNSA. Trimming removed 4 bases at V and 4 bases at J, with 10 bases between. The CDR3 bases are TGTGCCAGCAGCTCAGGACAGTTCACTGAAGCTTTCTTT. Translated, it gives CASSSGQFTEAFF.

The chain recombines TRBV6-1 with TRBJ1-2; the match to TRBD1 covers 7 bases. The CDR3 runs to 16 residues. Trimming cost V 1 base and J 8 bases; bases outside gene matches: 13. Germline CDR1 reads MNHNS; CDR2 reads SASEGT. CDR3 bases: TGTGCCAGCAGTGAAGAGTCGACAGGGCCTAGGAGGGGCTACACCTTC. Translated: CASSEESTGPRRGYTF.

The chain couples TRBV30 to TRBJ1-2; 9 positions match TRBD1. CDR1 is GTSNPN and CDR2 is SVGIG in the germline V gene (reference sequence). The CDR3 sequence is 14 residues long. V shed 5 bases, J shed 4 bases, and the junction held 8 bases outside the gene matches. This CDR3 is CAWRDRADFYGYTF. The CDR3 nucleotides read TGTGCCTGGCGGGACAGGGCCGATTTCTATGGCTACACCTTC. The full variable domain, completed using reference TRBV30 and TRBJ1-2, is SQTIHQWPATLVQPVGSPLSLECTVEGTSNPNLYWYRQAAGRGLQLLFYSVGIGQISSEVPQNLSASRPQDRQFILSSKKLLLSDSGFYLCAWRDRADFYGYTFGSGTRLTVV.

V gene TRBV18 combines with J gene TRBJ2-7; 8 bases line up with TRBD1. The V and J ends lost 8 bases and 4 bases, in that order; junction bases with no gene match: 7. This CDR3 is built from 13 residues. Germline CDR1 and CDR2: KGHSH and LQKENI. CDR3 region: CASTPGQVYEQYF. In DNA form, the CDR3 reads TGTGCCAGCACTCCGGGACAGGTGTACGAGCAGTACTTC.

This clonotype was recorded a few times. V usage is TRBV5-1 and J usage is TRBJ1-2, with 10 positions matching TRBD1. The germline V gene has CDR1 SGHRS and CDR2 YFSETQ. This CDR3 contains 14 residues. V trimming: 4 bases; J trimming: 4 bases; junction bases outside the gene matches: 4. CDR3 residues: CASSPGDRGYGYTF. CDR3 DNA sequence: TGCGCCAGCAGCCCGGGGGACAGGGGCTATGGCTACACCTTC.

In this sample, this clonotype turned up once. The rearrangement links TRBV5-1 to TRBJ2-1; TRBD2 matches 10 bases. The ends lost 4 bases at V and 9 bases at J; junction bases unmatched: 7. This CDR3 spans 14 amino acids. Germline loops: CDR1 SGHRS, CDR2 YFSETQ. In nucleotides, the CDR3 is TGCGCCAGCAGCCCAGCGGGAGGGCTCACTGAGCAGTTCTTC. It encodes CASSPAGGLTEQFF.

The CDR3 coding sequence is TGTGCCAGCTGGGCGGGAGGTCTCCACAATGAGCAGTTCTTC. This translates into CASWAGGLHNEQFF. V usage is TRBV27 and J usage is TRBJ2-1; 8 positions match TRBD2. The CDR3 runs to 14 residues. With 8 bases clipped from V and 5 bases from J, the junction kept 8 bases outside the gene matches. Germline loops: CDR1 MNHEY, CDR2 SMNVEV (reference sequence).

This clonotype has just a few counts. This chain links TRBV10-3 with TRBJ1-2; no clear D gene. This CDR3 comprises 13 residues. Germline-derived CDR1 and CDR2 are ENHRY and SYGVKD. Trimming stripped 5 bases from V and 2 bases from J, with 9 bases between. The CDR3 loop is CAISFRRNYGYTF. The CDR3 DNA sequence: TGTGCCATCAGTTTTAGGCGGAACTATGGCTACACCTTC.

This clonotype has a handful of counts. The chain has TRBV5-1 and TRBJ2-1; 8 bases align to TRBD2. Germline trimming cut 0 bases from V and 2 bases from J; bases unmatched to any gene: 4. The CDR3 has 16 residues. Germline V lookup: CDR1 SGHRS, CDR2 YFSETQ. The CDR3 bases are TGCGCCAGCAGCTTGGGAGCGGGAGTCACCTACAATGAGCAGTTCTTC. Its translation: CASSLGAGVTYNEQFF.

This clonotype has only a few counts. The V call is TRBV4-1, the J call TRBJ2-5; maybe TRBD1 (7 bases). V shed 3 bases and J shed 7 bases, with 18 bases lying between them. The CDR3 contains 15 residues. Germline V gene data show CDR1 as MGHRA and CDR2 as YSYEKL. DNA of the CDR3: TGCGCCAGCAGCCAGGTGGAGGGGGCGGTTGGGACCCAGTACTTC. Translation: CASSQVEGAVGTQYF.

This clonotype was found a few times. This chain uses TRBV11-2 with TRBJ2-1; tentative D call: TRBD2 (6 bases). The germline V gene encodes CDR1 SGHAT and CDR2 FQNNGV. Trimming pared 1 base from V and 8 bases from J, leaving 12 bases between. CDR3 length: 14 amino acids. Here the CDR3 reads CASSLALAKYEQFF. The DNA for the CDR3 is TGTGCCAGCAGCTTAGCTCTAGCGAAATATGAGCAGTTCTTC.